The 4 T cell receptor beta chains presented below share a single source sample, sequenced in a study of shared clonotypes between healthy human individuals. The naive CD8 population came from CD45RO-negative cells selected for CCR7, without terminally differentiated effector memory CD45RA+ cells. TCRdb keeps only in-frame clones here, not all; method: immunoSEQ multiplex PCR. The table has hundreds of thousands of clones, approximately 96% seen once; the top ten hold roughly 0.12%. The specimen sequenced was naive CD8+ T cells sorted from blood. The receptors shown here come from a woman aged 25 to 39 in good health.

This clone was seen more than once but under ten times. The rearrangement uses TRBV27 and TRBJ2-7; TRBD2 matches 7 bases. The germline gives CDR1 MNHEY, CDR2 SMNVEV (reference sequence). This CDR3 has 12 residues. Losses at the gene ends were 10 bases for V and 5 bases for J; bases not matched to a gene: 8. CDR3 sequence: CATSSGTNEQYF. CDR3 coding DNA: TGTGCCACCTCAAGCGGGACTAACGAGCAGTACTTC.

The chain is built from TRBV30 and TRBJ2-7, with 7 bases identical to TRBD2. Trimming removed 4 bases from V and 3 bases from J; junction bases left unmatched: 3. CDR3 size: 12 residues. The germline V gene has CDR1 GTSNPN and CDR2 SVGIG (reference sequence). CDR3 DNA sequence: TGTGCCTGGATGAAGCGGGGCTACGAGCAGTACTTC. Residues: CAWMKRGYEQYF.

The rearrangement joins TRBV29-1 to TRBJ1-1; D is unclear. Trimming cost V 7 bases and J 0 bases, with 12 bases left between them. Germline V gene data show CDR1 as SQVTM and CDR2 as ANQGSEA. The CDR3 is 13 residues long. In nucleotides, the CDR3 is TGCAGCGGATGGATCCCCCTGAACACTGAAGCTTTCTTT. Its protein product is CSGWIPLNTEAFF.

This chain connects TRBV10-2 to TRBJ2-7; D gene ambiguous. This CDR3 is built from 16 residues. CDR1 and CDR2 from the germline V gene are WSHSY and SAAADI. Trimming removed 2 bases at V and 5 bases at J, with 19 bases between. The CDR3 region is CASSEGPLTEFNEQYF. In nucleotides, the CDR3 is TGCGCCAGCAGTGAGGGTCCCTTAACGGAATTCAACGAGCAGTACTTC.